This T cell receptor (beta chain) was recorded in a study of cytomegalovirus exposure and HLA in healthy donors. About the study: Researchers found that about 82% of 398 genotyped donors fell within the Caucasian-associated ancestry cluster.

Study observations and caveats: Analysis performed later found 15,000 or so TCR beta sequences associated with HLA alleles at 0.05 false discovery rate. It was confirmed in vitro that a few of the CMV-associated chains were specific for CMV antigens. It was 164 TCR beta chains that were listed as cytomegalovirus-associated.

PCR primers comprised 60 Vbeta and 13 Jbeta primers. Repertoires were generated with immunoSEQ multiplex PCR, while TCRdb's copy carries only in-frame clones and drops some. The profile shows under 200,000 clones, almost 80% of them singletons. Germline V gene data show CDR1 as SGHTA and CDR2 as FQGNSA. This CDR3 region has 12 residues. V lost 5 bases to trimming and J lost 0 bases, with 4 bases between them. On this clone itself: The antigen is not known.

This chain connects TRBV7-2 to TRBJ1-1; D remains ambiguous. Sequencing was carried out using PBMCs. The source of this sequence is a man aged 50 to 60 in good health and CMV-seropositive. The CDR3 coding sequence is TGTGCCAGCAGCCTTTTGAACACTGAAGCTTTCTTT. Translating it yields CASSLLNTEAFF. Full variable domain (missing parts from reference TRBV7-2 and TRBJ1-1): GAGVSQSPSNKVTEKGKDVELRCDPISGHTALYWYRQSLGQGLEFLIYFQGNSAPDKSGLPSDRFSAERTGGSVSTLTIQRTQQEDSAVYLCASSLLNTEAFFGQGTRLTVV.